These 28 T cell receptor beta chains were sequenced from one sample in a study of shared clonotypes between healthy human individuals. Using immunoSEQ multiplex PCR, the repertoire was profiled, and TCRdb retains in-frame clones only, with some absent. Found here are roughly 2,000,000 clones, just over 90% of them singletons; the top ten hold more than 1.5%. Positive CCR7 selection of CD45RO-negative cells yielded the naive CD8 cells, and terminally differentiated effector memory CD45RA+ cells were excluded. Sequences were obtained from naive CD8+ T cells from PBMCs. The source is a man younger than 35 in good health. Some clones in this sample may be carry-over from other donors' samples.

V and J are TRBV27 and TRBJ2-7; the match to TRBD2 covers 7 bases. The V and J ends lost 2 bases and 0 bases, in that order; junction bases with no gene match: 7. The CDR3 has 16 amino acids. The V gene's germline CDR1 is MNHEY and CDR2 SMNVEV (reference sequence). In DNA form, the CDR3 reads TGTGCCAGCAGTTTAACCCTAGCGGCGTTCTCCTACGAGCAGTACTTC. This translates into CASSLTLAAFSYEQYF.

This chain joins TRBV7-8 and TRBJ2-7; 9 positions agree with TRBD1. The CDR3 runs to 16 residues. Germline V lookup: CDR1 SGHVS, CDR2 FQNEAQ. V shed 5 bases, J shed 7 bases, and the junction held 15 bases outside the gene matches. In DNA, the CDR3 is TGTGCCAGCAGCACATGGTGGGACAGGGAACCCGGGGAGCAGTACTTC. It encodes CASSTWWDREPGEQYF.

The rearrangement uses TRBV19 and TRBJ1-1; D might be TRBD1 (5 bases). The CDR3 runs to 15 residues. Trimming took off 5 bases at V and 1 base at J, with 14 bases between the two ends. Germline V gene sequence: CDR1 LNHDA, CDR2 SQIVND (reference sequence). In DNA form, the CDR3 reads TGTGCCAGTAGTTTTCCGGGAAGGGGGAACACTGAAGCTTTCTTT. Protein: CASSFPGRGNTEAFF.

The chain combines TRBV29-1 with TRBJ2-1; maybe TRBD1 (6 bases). Trimming took 5 bases from V and 7 from J, leaving 15 bases between them. Germline V CDR1 and CDR2: SQVTM, ANQGSEA. The CDR3 sequence is 13 residues long. In DNA, the CDR3 is TGCAGCGTTCGCGGGCCCCAGGGGAATGAGCAGTTCTTC. Translating it yields CSVRGPQGNEQFF.

This clone showed up just a few times. Within the sample, other DNA sequences also encode this same CDR3. V is TRBV20-1 and J is TRBJ1-1; D might be TRBD1 (5 bases). CDR1 DFQATT and CDR2 SNEGSKA come from the germline V gene (reference sequence). Trimming stripped 3 bases from V and 5 bases from J, with 7 bases between. CDR3 length: 11 amino acids. CDR3 DNA: TGCAGTGCTAGTTGGGGGACTGAAGCTTTCTTT. It codes for CSASWGTEAFF.

This sequence joins TRBV6-5 and TRBJ2-5; the D gene could be TRBD1 or TRBD2 (5 bases each). The CDR3 is 15 residues long. Germline CDR1 and CDR2: MNHEY and SVGAGI. V lost 2 bases and J lost 2, with 12 bases in between. Here the CDR3 DNA reads TGTGCCAGCAGTTACAATGAGGGACCACAAGAGACCCAGTACTTC. Amino acids: CASSYNEGPQETQYF.

The rearrangement uses TRBV5-1 and TRBJ2-5; 7 positions match TRBD1. The CDR3 is made up of 16 amino acids. Germline V CDR1 and CDR2: SGHRS, YFSETQ. V lost 4 bases, J lost 1 base, and 10 bases stayed unmatched. CDR3 sequence reads: CASSGTEQGSQETQYF. CDR3 coding DNA: TGCGCCAGCAGCGGTACGGAACAGGGGTCCCAAGAGACCCAGTACTTC.

V gene TRBV5-4 combines with J gene TRBJ2-7; weak D call: TRBD2 (7 bases). Germline V gene data show CDR1 as SGHNT and CDR2 as YYREEE (reference sequence). The CDR3 totals 15 residues. The ends were cut back, 3 bases at V and 3 bases at J, with 16 bases in the middle. As DNA, the CDR3 is TGTGCCAGCAGCTCCGTGACAAGGGGGGGCTACGAGCAGTACTTC. It encodes CASSSVTRGGYEQYF.

The chain couples TRBV27 to TRBJ2-7; D gene unclear. Germline CDR1 reads MNHEY; CDR2 reads SMNVEV (reference sequence). The length of the CDR3 is 15 residues. V was clipped by 4 bases and J by 3 bases, with 16 bases between them. The DNA of the CDR3 is TGTGCCAGCAGTTCCCTTTCGAAGTTGGACTACGAGCAGTACTTC. Translation: CASSSLSKLDYEQYF.

The chain couples TRBV10-3 to TRBJ2-1; 12 bases match TRBD2. Per the germline V gene, CDR1 is ENHRY and CDR2 is SYGVKD. The CDR3 consists of 15 residues. The V and J ends lost 6 bases and 6 bases, in that order; junction bases with no gene match: 6. This CDR3 is CAISPRTSGTNEQFF. The CDR3 bases are TGTGCCATCAGCCCGAGGACTAGCGGGACCAATGAGCAGTTCTTC.

The rearrangement uses TRBV10-3 and TRBJ2-3, with a possible D match to TRBD2 (6 bases). This CDR3 is 18 amino acids long. Germline V CDR1 and CDR2: ENHRY, SYGVKD. Trimming took 4 bases from V and 2 from J, leaving 22 bases between them. The CDR3 spells CAISGDPIAETLTDTQYF. The CDR3 DNA follows: TGTGCCATCAGTGGGGATCCCATAGCGGAAACCCTCACAGATACGCAGTATTTT.

This chain uses TRBV5-1 with TRBJ2-1; no reliable D call. The CDR3 totals 15 residues. The V end lost 2 bases, the J end lost 0 bases, and 9 bases lay between the germline ends. Germline CDR1 and CDR2: SGHRS and YFSETQ. CDR3 nucleotide sequence: TGCGCCAGCAGCTTCACCCAAAGCTCCTACAATGAGCAGTTCTTC. Its protein product is CASSFTQSSYNEQFF.

CDR3 amino acids: CASSEASNSYEQYF. The CDR3 bases are TGTGCCAGCAGTGAAGCCAGCAACTCCTACGAGCAGTACTTC. V gene TRBV6-1 combines with J gene TRBJ2-7; D is ambiguous. V was trimmed by 0 bases and J by 0 bases, leaving 6 bases between them. The CDR3 length is 14 residues. Germline loops: CDR1 MNHNS, CDR2 SASEGT.

This clone appeared a single time. The rearrangement uses TRBV27 and TRBJ1-2, with D unresolved. The length of the CDR3 is 14 residues. Germline V CDR1 and CDR2: MNHEY, SMNVEV (reference sequence). V was clipped by 2 bases and J by 2 bases, with 9 bases between them. The DNA for the CDR3 is TGTGCCAGCAGTTTAGTATACACCAACTATGGCTACACCTTC. It yields the protein CASSLVYTNYGYTF.

V and J are TRBV29-1 and TRBJ1-4; no clear D. CDR3 length: 12 residues. The germline V gene has CDR1 SQVTM and CDR2 ANQGSEA. The V and J ends lost 4 bases and 4 bases respectively, with 7 bases between them. CDR3 nucleotide sequence: TGCAGCGTTGCCCGGGGTAATGAAAAACTGTTTTTT. This codes for CSVARGNEKLFF.

This clone has just one count. The V and J genes are TRBV5-4 and TRBJ2-3; D may be TRBD1 or TRBD2 (5 bases each). Trimming stripped 0 bases from V and 0 bases from J, with 14 bases between. Germline V lookup: CDR1 SGHNT, CDR2 YYREEE (reference sequence). CDR3 length: 17 residues. CDR3 region: CASSLDSGTYSTDTQYF. CDR3 coding DNA: TGTGCCAGCAGCTTGGATAGTGGGACCTATAGCACAGATACGCAGTATTTT. The entire variable domain, with the rest obtained from reference TRBV5-4 and TRBJ2-3, is as follows: ETGVTQSPTHLIKTRGQQVTLRCSSQSGHNTVSWYQQALGQGPQFIFQYYREEENGRGNFPPRFSGLQFPNYSSELNVNALELDDSALYLCASSLDSGTYSTDTQYFGPGTRLTVL.

The genes are TRBV18 and TRBJ1-1, with no clear D. V lost 5 bases and J 6 bases, leaving 7 bases between the germline ends. Germline V gene sequence: CDR1 KGHSH, CDR2 LQKENI. This CDR3 spans 11 amino acids. CDR3 sequence reads: CASSSGAEAFF. The CDR3, as DNA: TGTGCCAGCTCATCTGGAGCTGAAGCTTTCTTT.

This chain uses TRBV30 with TRBJ2-7, with 7 bases matching TRBD1. The germline V gene encodes CDR1 GTSNPN and CDR2 SVGIG (reference sequence). Unmatched junction bases numbered 12, after V lost 3 bases and J lost 4 bases. The CDR3 has 15 amino acids. CDR3 amino acids: CAWRGRGTVGYEQYF. The CDR3, as DNA: TGTGCCTGGAGGGGTCGTGGGACAGTTGGATACGAGCAGTACTTC.

The table lists this clone with a count of one. V usage is TRBV4-2 and J usage is TRBJ2-7, with D perhaps TRBD1 (6 bases). The CDR3 is 15 residues long. In germline, CDR1 is LGHNA, CDR2 YNFKEQ. V was pared by 0 bases and J by 7 bases, with 16 bases between. CDR3 amino acids: CASSQEGAPLWEQYF. The CDR3 DNA sequence: TGTGCCAGCAGCCAAGAGGGGGCACCCCTTTGGGAGCAGTACTTC.

The chain employs TRBV19 and TRBJ2-2; 11 nucleotides agree with TRBD2. Unmatched junction bases numbered 6, after V lost 4 bases and J lost 5 bases. There are 16 residues in the CDR3. From germline, CDR1 is LNHDA and CDR2 SQIVND (reference sequence). CDR3 in DNA: TGTGCCAGTAGTACTAGCGGGAGGAAAGGGACCGGGGAGCTGTTTTTT. Residues: CASSTSGRKGTGELFF.

The V and J genes are TRBV7-2 and TRBJ1-1; 7 bases agree with TRBD1. Germline CDR1 reads SGHTA; CDR2 reads FQGNSA. The CDR3 consists of 13 residues. The junction had 4 bases not matched to a gene; V was cut back by 5 bases and J by 4 bases. The CDR3 loop is CASSPTGFTEAFF. The CDR3 DNA follows: TGTGCCAGCAGCCCGACAGGGTTCACTGAAGCTTTCTTT. Supplemented by reference TRBV7-2 and TRBJ1-1, the full variable domain reads GAGVSQSPSNKVTEKGKDVELRCDPISGHTALYWYRQSLGQGLEFLIYFQGNSAPDKSGLPSDRFSAERTGGSVSTLTIQRTQQEDSAVYLCASSPTGFTEAFFGQGTRLTVV.

The chain is built from TRBV7-6 and TRBJ2-7, with 7 nucleotides matching TRBD2. Germline lookup yields CDR1 SGHVS and CDR2 FNYEAQ. J was trimmed by 0 bases and V by 0 bases; bases with no gene match: 5. The CDR3 length is 16 residues. For the CDR3, the DNA is TGTGCCAGCAGCTTAGCGGCCCTAGCGGACTCCTACGAGCAGTACTTC. This sequence encodes CASSLAALADSYEQYF.

V gene TRBV2 combines with J gene TRBJ2-2, with D possibly matching TRBD2 (5 bases). This CDR3 has 16 residues. The germline V gene encodes CDR1 SNHLY and CDR2 FYNNEI. The V end lost 4 bases, the J end lost 2 bases, and 14 bases lay between the germline ends. CDR3 amino acids: CASSGKAGVNTGELFF. In DNA, the CDR3 is TGTGCCAGCAGTGGTAAAGCCGGGGTAAACACCGGGGAGCTGTTTTTT.

In its sample, this clone was seen a few times. Distinct nucleotide sequences in the sample also encode this CDR3. The CDR3 reads CASSLAGGNTEAFF. The CDR3 region has the DNA TGTGCCAGCAGCTTGGCGGGTGGGAACACTGAAGCTTTCTTT. The chain couples TRBV5-6 to TRBJ1-1; D gene ambiguous. Deletions cut 0 bases from V and 1 base from J, with 7 bases between. From germline, CDR1 is SGHDT and CDR2 YYEEEE. The CDR3 length is 14 residues. The entire variable domain, with the rest obtained from reference TRBV5-6 and TRBJ1-1, is as follows: DAGVTQSPTHLIKTRGQQVTLRCSPKSGHDTVSWYQQALGQGPQFIFQYYEEEERQRGNFPDRFSGHQFPNYSSELNVNALLLGDSALYLCASSLAGGNTEAFFGQGTRLTVV.

The chain is built from TRBV28 and TRBJ2-3; D gene unclear. V dropped 7 bases and J dropped 0 bases, with 14 bases sitting between them. Germline V gene lookup returns CDR1 MDHEN and CDR2 SYDVKM. This CDR3 has 15 amino acids. The CDR3 bases are TGTGCCAGCACGAACTACCTGATAAGCACAGATACGCAGTATTTT. Translating it yields CASTNYLISTDTQYF.

This clone was seen just once. This sequence joins TRBV18 and TRBJ2-7; no reliable D call. V lost 6 bases, J lost 3 bases, and 21 bases lay in between. The length of the CDR3 is 16 residues. CDR1 is KGHSH and CDR2 is LQKENI in the germline V gene. CDR3 bases: TGTGCCAGCTCCCGCGAATTCGACTTAACCAACTACGAGCAGTACTTC. Protein: CASSREFDLTNYEQYF. Variable domain in full (rest from reference TRBV18 and TRBJ2-7): NAGVMQNPRHLVRRRGQEARLRCSPMKGHSHVYWYRQLPEEGLKFMVYLQKENIIDESGMPKERFSAEFPKEGPSILRIQQVVRGDSAAYFCASSREFDLTNYEQYFGPGTRLTVT.

The rearrangement links TRBV5-1 to TRBJ2-7; no clear D gene. The CDR3 covers 12 residues. Deletions cut 4 bases from V and 5 bases from J, with 10 bases between. In germline, CDR1 is SGHRS, CDR2 YFSETQ. Here the CDR3 DNA reads TGCGCCAGCAGCCCGCCCAGTAACGAGCAGTACTTC. It specifies CASSPPSNEQYF.

The genes are TRBV19 and TRBJ2-3, with 10 bases fitting TRBD2. The CDR3 covers 15 residues. V shed 5 bases and J 3 bases; nucleotides not matched to a gene: 5. Germline CDR1 and CDR2: LNHDA and SQIVND (reference sequence). In DNA form, the CDR3 reads TGTGCCAGTAGTGTTTCTAGCGGGAGTACAGATACGCAGTATTTT. It encodes CASSVSSGSTDTQYF.